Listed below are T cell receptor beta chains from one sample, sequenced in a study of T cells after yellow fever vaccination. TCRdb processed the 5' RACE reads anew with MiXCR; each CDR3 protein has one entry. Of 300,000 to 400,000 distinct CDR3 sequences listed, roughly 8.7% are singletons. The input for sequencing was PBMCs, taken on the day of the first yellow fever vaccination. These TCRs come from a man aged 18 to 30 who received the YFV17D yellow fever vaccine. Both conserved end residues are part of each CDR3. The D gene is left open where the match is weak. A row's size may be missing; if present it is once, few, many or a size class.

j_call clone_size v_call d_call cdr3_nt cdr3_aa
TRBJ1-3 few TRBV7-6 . TGTGCCAGCAGCTTGGGCCAGGGGCTGGGAAACACCATATATTTT CASSLGQGLGNTIYF
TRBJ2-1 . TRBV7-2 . TGTGCCAGCAGTCCGGACCGGGCGGTGATCAATGAGCAGTTCTTC CASSPDRAVINEQFF
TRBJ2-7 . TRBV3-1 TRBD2 TGTGCCAGCAGCCAAGTGGGCGGGGGAGTCCGTTACGAGCAGTACTTC CASSQVGGGVRYEQYF
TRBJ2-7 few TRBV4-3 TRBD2 TGCGCCAGCAGCCTCTTACGGGGACTAGCGGGGGGCCGGTCCTACGAGCAGTACTTC CASSLLRGLAGGRSYEQYF
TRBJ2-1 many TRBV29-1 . TGCAGCGTTGACACTGGGGCGGTCTACAATGAGCAGTTCTTC CSVDTGAVYNEQFF
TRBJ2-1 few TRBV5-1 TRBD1 TGCGCCAGCAGCGGGGGACAGGGGCCCGATGAGCAGTTCTTC CASSGGQGPDEQFF
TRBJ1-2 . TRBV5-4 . TGTGCCAGCAGCCCGACCGGACAGAATAACTATGGCTACACCTTC CASSPTGQNNYGYTF
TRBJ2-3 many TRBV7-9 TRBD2 TGTGCCAGCAGCCCCAAGGGTAGCGGGGGCGCCGGGGGAGATACGCAGTATTTT CASSPKGSGGAGGDTQYF
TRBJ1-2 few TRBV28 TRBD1 TGTGCCAGCAGCAACAGGGGAGCTAACTATGGCTACACCTTC CASSNRGANYGYTF
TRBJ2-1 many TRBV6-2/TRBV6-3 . TGTGCCAGCAGCCACGTACCAGAATTAGGGAATGAGCAGTTCTTC CASSHVPELGNEQFF
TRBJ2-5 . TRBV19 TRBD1 TGTGCCAGTAGTATAAATGGGGGACAGGCCATCCAAGAGACCCAGTACTTC CASSINGGQAIQETQYF
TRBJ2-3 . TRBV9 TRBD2 TGTGCCAGCAGCGTGCCGACTAGCGGGGGAGCAGCAGATACGCAGTATTTT CASSVPTSGGAADTQYF
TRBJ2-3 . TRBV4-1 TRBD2 TGCGCCAGCAGCCACCGAGGGGGACTAGATCTCCCCCATCGCACAGATACGCAGTATTTT CASSHRGGLDLPHRTDTQYF